Reported below is one TCR beta chain. The antigen is not known. Germline CDR1 SGHNT, CDR2 YENEEA. The V and J ends lost 3 bases and 7 bases, in that order; junction bases with no gene match: 6. This CDR3 comprises 14 residues. 60 Vbeta and 13 Jbeta primers were used in PCR. Sequencing used immunoSEQ multiplex PCR; TCRdb keeps in-frame clones, though not all of them. This table has roughly 99,000 clones, approximately 81% appearing once. The data originate from a study of cytomegalovirus exposure and HLA in healthy donors. Whole-study findings and limits: For cytomegalovirus status, the classifier reportedly gave diagnoses with high specificity and sensitivity.

V and J are TRBV11-3 and TRBJ2-7; 10 positions match TRBD1. The material sequenced was PBMCs. The origin of this receptor is a male donor in good health and CMV-seropositive. In nucleotides, the CDR3 is TGTGCCAGCAGCTTGGACAGGGGGAGTGAGGAGCAGTACTTC. This translates into CASSLDRGSEEQYF.